The 10 T cell receptor beta chains given below trace back to one sample, sequenced in a study of metastatic and nonmetastatic thyroid tumors. Using MiXCR, TCRdb re-called clones from the PCR reads. The table lists tens of thousands of clones, roughly 14% of them singletons. Not a single patient had been given any form of treatment at any point before undergoing thyroid surgery. The sequenced sample consisted of blood. The origin of the receptors is a male donor with papillary thyroid cancer or a benign thyroid nodule (not recorded which). Some clones in this sample may be carry-over from other donors' samples.

There are many counts of this clone. The chain links TRBV6-4 to TRBJ1-2, with 10 bases matching TRBD1. The CDR3 runs to 14 residues. The V gene's germline CDR1 is MRHNA and CDR2 SNTAGT. V trimming: 1 base; J trimming: 8 bases; junction bases outside the gene matches: 4. CDR3 nucleotides: TGTGCCAGCAGTGACTGGGACAGGGGTAGGGGCTACACCTTC. Translated, it gives CASSDWDRGRGYTF.

By share, this clone counts as medium-sized. The V gene is TRBV5-1, the J gene TRBJ2-7; a possible D gene is TRBD1 (6 bases). CDR1 and CDR2 (germline): SGHRS, YFSETQ. The CDR3 is made up of 15 amino acids. The germline V and J ends were trimmed by 0 bases and 4 bases, with 14 bases remaining between them. In DNA form, the CDR3 reads TGCGCCAGCAGCTTGGCCACGACAGGATTATACGAGCAGTACTTC. Amino acids: CASSLATTGLYEQYF.

At least ten counts were recorded for this clone. The chain joins TRBV4-1 to TRBJ2-3; 7 nucleotides line up with TRBD2. This CDR3 comprises 17 residues. The V and J ends lost 0 bases and 3 bases, in that order; junction bases with no gene match: 9. Germline V gives CDR1 MGHRA, CDR2 YSYEKL. CDR3 protein: CASSQDLKRGLTDTQYF. CDR3 sequence (DNA): TGCGCCAGCAGCCAAGATCTCAAGCGGGGACTTACAGATACGCAGTATTTT.

This clone was detected ten times or more. The chain carries TRBV7-3 and TRBJ2-3; 14 bases are a match to TRBD2. The CDR3 length is 16 residues. Germline V CDR1 and CDR2: SGHTA, FQGTGA. V gave up 5 bases and J gave up 2 bases; unmatched junction bases: 3. The CDR3 DNA is TGTGCCAGCAGCACGGGACTAGCGGGGGCCACAGATACGCAGTATTTT. Protein product: CASSTGLAGATDTQYF.

In its sample, this clone was seen many times. V is TRBV12-3 or TRBV12-4 and J is TRBJ2-2, with no clear D. V was cut by 5 bases and J by 5 bases, with 21 bases left in between. This CDR3 has 17 amino acids. CDR3 protein: CASSGLAFEGATGELFF. CDR3 nucleotides: TGTGCCAGCAGTGGCCTTGCGTTCGAAGGAGCTACCGGGGAGCTGTTTTTT.

This clone appeared many times. The CDR3 DNA follows: TGTGCCAGCTCGCCCTTGACCGGGAACTATGGCTACACCTTC. As protein: CASSPLTGNYGYTF. This rearrangement joins TRBV18 to TRBJ1-2; D unclear. The CDR3 runs 14 residues. V dropped 6 bases and J dropped 2 bases, with 13 bases sitting between them. Germline assignment: CDR1 KGHSH and CDR2 LQKENI.

This clone was seen ten or more times. One end of the junction does not line up with germline, which may come from a read error. Different DNA sequences within this sample yield the same CDR3. The chain employs TRBV5-1 and TRBJ1-4, with D possibly matching TRBD1 (5 bases). The length of the CDR3 is 15 residues. CDR1 and CDR2 (germline): SGHRS, YFSETQ. This CDR3 is CASSHGTRWDEKLFF. In DNA form, the CDR3 reads TGCGCCAGCAGCCACGGGACGAGGTGGGACGAAAAGCTGTTTTTT.

V usage is TRBV4-3 and J usage is TRBJ2-5, with D perhaps given as TRBD1 or TRBD2 (5 bases each). The germline gives CDR1 LGHNA, CDR2 YSLEER. The CDR3 is made up of 16 amino acids. V gave up 1 base and J gave up 4 bases, with 16 bases separating them. CDR3 amino acids: CASSQGGFNTGETQYF. In nucleotides, the CDR3 is TGCGCCAGCAGCCAAGGGGGGTTTAACACGGGAGAGACCCAGTACTTC.

This clone occurred many times. This rearrangement joins TRBV20-1 to TRBJ1-4; 7 nucleotides match TRBD1. V shed 4 bases and J 7 bases; nucleotides not matched to a gene: 9. The CDR3 contains 14 residues. The germline V gene encodes CDR1 DFQATT and CDR2 SNEGSKA (reference sequence). The CDR3 sequence is CSANQETGREKLFF. Written as DNA, the CDR3 is TGCAGTGCTAATCAAGAGACAGGGCGTGAAAAACTGTTTTTT.

This clone has ten or more counts. The chain carries TRBV4-1 and TRBJ2-1; 9 nucleotides line up with TRBD1. The CDR3 loop spans 16 amino acids. Losses at the gene ends were 3 bases for V and 3 bases for J; bases not matched to a gene: 6. CDR1 and CDR2 from the germline V gene are MGHRA and YSYEKL. In DNA form, the CDR3 reads TGCGCCAGCAGCCAGGTGACAGGGGGTGGCTACAATGAGCAGTTCTTC. Protein product: CASSQVTGGGYNEQFF.